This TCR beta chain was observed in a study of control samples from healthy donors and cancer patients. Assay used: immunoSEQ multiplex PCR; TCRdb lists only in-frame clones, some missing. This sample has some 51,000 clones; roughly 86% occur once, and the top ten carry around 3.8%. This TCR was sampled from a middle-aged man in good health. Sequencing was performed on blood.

CDR3 protein: CASSWIAGGSNTQYF. Written as DNA, the CDR3 is TGTGCCAGCAGCTGGATAGCGGGAGGGTCGAATACGCAGTATTTT. This chain connects TRBV7-2 to TRBJ2-3; 11 nucleotides align to TRBD2. The germline gives CDR1 SGHTA, CDR2 FQGNSA. J gave up 7 bases and V 4 bases, and 7 bases lay outside the gene matches. The CDR3 spans 15 residues.